One sample yielded the 10 T cell receptor beta chains listed below, sequenced in a study of cytomegalovirus exposure and HLA in healthy donors. PCR primers comprised 60 Vbeta and 13 Jbeta primers. Method: immunoSEQ multiplex PCR; TCRdb's copy keeps in-frame clones and lacks some. The sample consists of 150,000 or so clones, 80% of them appearing once. Specimen: PBMCs. These receptors all stem from a woman between 35 and 50 years old in good health and CMV-seropositive.

The CDR3 DNA is TGTGCCAGCAGTGAGGGGGGACTGCCCTACAATGAGCAGTTCTTC. Protein product: CASSEGGLPYNEQFF. The chain employs TRBV25-1 and TRBJ2-1; D perhaps matches TRBD2 (6 bases). Deletions cut 3 bases from V and 2 bases from J, with 11 bases between. This CDR3 is built from 15 residues. Germline V gene lookup returns CDR1 MGHDK and CDR2 SYGVNS.

The chain couples TRBV5-1 to TRBJ2-3, with 15 nucleotides matching TRBD2. The junction had 9 bases not matched to a gene; V was cut back by 4 bases and J by 0 bases. CDR3 length: 19 residues. The germline gives CDR1 SGHRS, CDR2 YFSETQ. The DNA of the CDR3 is TGCGCCAGCAGCCAGGGACTAGCGGGAGGTTGGGACAGCACAGATACGCAGTATTTT. Translating gives CASSQGLAGGWDSTDTQYF.

The chain recombines TRBV9 with TRBJ2-6, with 8 nucleotides matching TRBD1. Germline V lookup: CDR1 SGDLS, CDR2 YYNGEE. The CDR3 sequence is 20 residues long. V trimming: 0 bases; J trimming: 0 bases; junction bases outside the gene matches: 11. The CDR3 is CASSVGGDRHPLSGANVLTF. DNA of the CDR3: TGTGCCAGCAGCGTAGGAGGGGACAGGCACCCCCTCTCTGGGGCCAACGTCCTGACTTTC.

V is TRBV25-1 and J is TRBJ2-7, with D possibly TRBD2 on 6 matching bases. This CDR3 spans 15 amino acids. Trimming cost V 1 base and J 3 bases, with 13 bases left between them. Germline CDR1 reads MGHDK; CDR2 reads SYGVNS. CDR3 in amino acids: CASSESASDIYEQYF. The CDR3 DNA reads TGTGCCAGCAGTGAATCTGCTAGCGATATCTACGAGCAGTACTTC.

V and J are TRBV18 and TRBJ1-3, with D uncertain. The CDR3 totals 15 residues. Germline V gene data show CDR1 as KGHSH and CDR2 as LQKENI. Trimming pared 2 bases from V and 0 bases from J, leaving 8 bases between. CDR3 bases: TGTGCCAGCTCACCAACCCGTAGCTCTGGAAACACCATATATTTT. This sequence encodes CASSPTRSSGNTIYF.

The chain combines TRBV29-1 with TRBJ2-1; no clear D gene. This CDR3 has 15 amino acids. V lost 1 base, J lost 0 bases, and 10 bases lay in between. Germline-derived CDR1 and CDR2 are SQVTM and ANQGSEA. CDR3 DNA sequence: TGCAGCGTTGAAGGTGGAGAATTCTCCTACAATGAGCAGTTCTTC. Its translation is CSVEGGEFSYNEQFF.

J is TRBJ2-7 and V is TRBV6-1, with D possibly being TRBD2 (6 bases). This CDR3 contains 15 residues. The germline V gene has CDR1 MNHNS and CDR2 SASEGT. The V and J ends lost 0 bases and 6 bases respectively, with 15 bases between them. This chain's CDR3 is CASSEARGRDGEQYF. The CDR3 DNA is TGTGCCAGCAGTGAAGCGCGGGGCCGGGACGGCGAGCAGTACTTC.

The chain recombines TRBV29-1 with TRBJ1-2; possible D gene TRBD1, 5 bases. CDR1 SQVTM and CDR2 ANQGSEA come from the germline V gene. V lost 2 bases and J lost 5, with 9 bases in between. The CDR3 is 12 residues long. This CDR3 is CSVEKGNYGYTF. CDR3 DNA: TGCAGCGTTGAAAAGGGGAATTATGGCTACACCTTC.

The rearrangement uses TRBV7-9 and TRBJ2-7; 9 nucleotides agree with TRBD1. Germline loops: CDR1 SEHNR, CDR2 FQNEAQ (reference sequence). Trimming removed 3 bases from V and 9 bases from J; junction bases left unmatched: 9. This CDR3 is built from 14 residues. CDR3 residues: CASSLPGQGARQYF. As DNA, the CDR3 is TGTGCCAGCAGCTTGCCGGGACAGGGTGCTCGGCAGTACTTC.

This chain links TRBV7-3 with TRBJ1-1; unclear D gene. CDR1 SGHTA and CDR2 FQGTGA come from the germline V gene. The CDR3 contains 14 residues. V was pared by 0 bases and J by 5 bases, with 10 bases between. The CDR3: CASSLTSAGTEAFF. Written as DNA, the CDR3 is TGTGCCAGCAGCTTAACGTCGGCGGGGACTGAAGCTTTCTTT.